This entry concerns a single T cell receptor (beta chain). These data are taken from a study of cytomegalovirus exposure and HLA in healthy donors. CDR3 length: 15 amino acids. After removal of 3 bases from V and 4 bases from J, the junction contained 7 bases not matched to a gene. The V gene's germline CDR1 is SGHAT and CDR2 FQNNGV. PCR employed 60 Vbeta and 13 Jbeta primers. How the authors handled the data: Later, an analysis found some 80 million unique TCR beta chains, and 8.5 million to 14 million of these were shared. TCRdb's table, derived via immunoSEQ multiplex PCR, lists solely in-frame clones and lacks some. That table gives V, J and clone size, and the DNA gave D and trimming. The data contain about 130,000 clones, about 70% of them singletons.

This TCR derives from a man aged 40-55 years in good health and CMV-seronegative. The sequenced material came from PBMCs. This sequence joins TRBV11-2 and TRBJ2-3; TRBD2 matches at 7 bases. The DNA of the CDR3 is TGTGCCAGCAGCTTCGGGACTACGGGCCCAGATACGCAGTATTTT. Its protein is CASSFGTTGPDTQYF.